These T cell receptor beta chains were read from a single sample in a study of cytomegalovirus exposure and HLA in healthy donors. Using immunoSEQ multiplex PCR, the repertoire was profiled, and TCRdb retains in-frame clones only, with some absent. The sample has tens of thousands of clones; around 79% are singletons. The sequenced material came from PBMCs. All receptors come from a man between 40 and 49 years old in good health and CMV-seronegative. Both conserved end residues are trimmed from each CDR3. Fields, in order: D gene, CDR3 length, V gene, CDR3 protein. A D gene is named only where the DNA matches it firmly.

TRBD1 | 12 | TRBV2 | ASRRDRAYNEQF
NA | 13 | TRBV2 | ASSPTRTNTGELF
TRBD1 | 13 | TRBV30 | AWRRAGQGFHEQY
TRBD1 | 13 | TRBV28 | ASSPGTGSNQPQH
NA | 13 | TRBV28 | ASSLSQTGSTEAF
TRBD1 | 13 | TRBV11-3 | ASSQQGWENNEQF
TRBD1 | 12 | TRBV6-6 | ASLARDRAYEQY
TRBD1 | 13 | TRBV29-1 | SVEDDRGRAYEQY
NA | 10 | TRBV28 | ASSRETYEQY
NA | 12 | TRBV30 | AWAYAGLGNTIY
TRBD2 | 15 | TRBV27 | ASSPGLAGVSAYEQY
NA | 14 | TRBV4-3 | ASSQYVASDHNEQF
TRBD2 | 14 | TRBV7-9 | ASSLSISGLDHEQY
NA | 14 | TRBV19 | ASSIPLGAGSQPQH
TRBD1 | 13 | TRBV18 | ASSPRDRNTGELF
NA | 9 | TRBV30 | AWSGQYEQY
TRBD1 | 12 | TRBV5-1 | ASSLQGEEYGYT
NA | 12 | TRBV14 | ASSLRGRRTEAF
TRBD2 | 11 | TRBV6-4 | ASSEAGNNEQF
NA | 11 | TRBV4-3 | ASSQVPNDEQF